What follows are 7 T cell receptor beta chains derived from one specimen sequenced in a study of response to subunit inactivated influenza vaccine. MiXCR, run by TCRdb on the RT-PCR reads, gives a single entry per CDR3 protein. In the table there are 400,000 to 550,000 distinct CDR3 sequences, around 25% of which are singletons. The sample in question was CD4+ T cells sorted from PBMCs, obtained around 5 days after vaccination. Receptors were obtained from a man aged 45 to 65 who received an inactivated influenza vaccine.

This clonotype was counted only a few times. The chain has TRBV20-1 and TRBJ2-1; D is tentatively TRBD1 or TRBD2 (5 bases each). The CDR3 length is 13 residues. Between the trimmed V and J ends, which lost 5 bases and 9 bases, there was a span of 17 bases. Germline V gene lookup returns CDR1 DFQATT and CDR2 SNEGSKA (reference sequence). The CDR3 sequence is CSAGRQSQTEQFF. For the CDR3, the DNA is TGCAGTGCTGGGAGACAGTCCCAAACTGAGCAGTTCTTC.

The chain couples TRBV12-3 or TRBV12-4 to TRBJ2-1, with 13 bases matching TRBD2. The V gene end was trimmed by 4 bases and the J gene end by 0 bases; junction bases not matched to a gene: 6. There are 18 residues in the CDR3. CDR3 bases: TGTGCCAGCAGTTACGTACTAGCGGGGGGGAGCTCCTACAATGAGCAGTTCTTC. Its protein product is CASSYVLAGGSSYNEQFF.

The chain couples TRBV24-1 to TRBJ2-7; 7 bases fit TRBD2. The CDR3 contains 14 residues. CDR1 and CDR2 (germline): KGHDR, SFDVKD. V dropped 3 bases and J dropped 7; count of bases not matched to a gene: 8. The CDR3 loop is CATSDNPSGGEQYF. CDR3 coding DNA: TGTGCCACCAGTGATAACCCTAGCGGCGGGGAGCAGTACTTC.

The V call is TRBV7-9, the J call TRBJ2-2; D not certain. The CDR3 spans 12 residues. Trimming cost V 3 bases and J 7 bases, with 6 bases left between them. Germline-derived CDR1 and CDR2 are SEHNR and FQNEAQ (reference sequence). The DNA for the CDR3 is TGTGCCAGCAGCTTTTACCTCGGGGAGCTGTTTTTT. Amino acid sequence: CASSFYLGELFF.

There are a few counts of this clonotype. The V call is TRBV4-3, the J call TRBJ2-1, with 9 bases fitting TRBD2. This CDR3 is built from 16 residues. The V and J ends lost 4 bases and 4 bases, in that order; junction bases with no gene match: 8. CDR1 LGHNA and CDR2 YSLEER come from the germline V gene. CDR3 protein: CASSPSGLAGYNEQFF. CDR3 bases: TGCGCCAGCAGCCCCTCAGGGCTAGCGGGGTACAATGAGCAGTTCTTC.

The chain recombines TRBV15 with TRBJ2-7; D uncertain. The germline V and J ends were trimmed by 2 bases and 2 bases, with 10 bases remaining between them. The germline V gene encodes CDR1 LNHNV and CDR2 YYDKDF (reference sequence). This CDR3 contains 14 residues. The CDR3 DNA is TGTGCCACCAGCAGAAATCAGGAGACCTACGAGCAGTACTTC. Residues: CATSRNQETYEQYF.

This clonotype was found a few times. This rearrangement joins TRBV6-2 or TRBV6-3 to TRBJ2-3; TRBD2 might be the D (6 bases). V was shortened by 5 bases and J by 2 bases, with 17 bases between the two germline ends. CDR1 is MNHEY, CDR2 SVGEGT, per germline. This CDR3 spans 16 amino acids. CDR3 coding DNA: TGTGCCAGCAGTCCGGGACTTCACCCATTCACAGATACGCAGTATTTT. It is translated as CASSPGLHPFTDTQYF.